The rows below give T cell receptor beta chains drawn from one sample of a study of CD8+CD57+ T cells in acquired aplastic anemia. One entry per CDR3 protein results from TCRdb running MiXCR on the reads. The sample includes about 190,000 distinct CDR3 sequences, 54% of them seen just once. The sample taken for sequencing was sorted CD4+, CD8+, or CD8+CD57+ T cells (not recorded which) from PBMCs. These receptors all come from a human donor in good health, serving as a control. The CDR3 runs from the conserved cysteine through the conserved F or W. The D gene is left open where the match is weak. The size of a clone is reported for some rows only, either as once, few or many, or as a class for expanded clones.

size: many
J: TRBJ1-2
V: TRBV6-5
D: -
DNA: TGTGCCAGCAGAGGCAGACAGGGCTACACCTTC
CDR3: CASRGRQGYTF

size: -
J: TRBJ2-7
V: TRBV19
D: -
DNA: TGTGCCAGTAGTTGGCGAAGGGCCATTGAGCAGTACTTC
CDR3: CASSWRRAIEQYF

size: few
J: TRBJ2-7
V: TRBV19
D: -
DNA: TGTGCCAGTAGTATAGGACACTCCCGCGGTTACGAGCAGTACTTC
CDR3: CASSIGHSRGYEQYF

size: -
J: TRBJ1-5
V: TRBV20-1
D: -
DNA: TGCAGTGCTAGAGGAATCTCTGGCAATCAGTCCCAGCACTTT
CDR3: CSARGISGNQSQHF

size: -
J: TRBJ2-1
V: TRBV9
D: -
DNA: TGTGCCAGCAGCGTAACCGGGGTAAACCCCTACAATGAGCAGTTCTTC
CDR3: CASSVTGVNPYNEQFF

size: many
J: TRBJ1-2
V: TRBV28
D: -
DNA: TGTGCCAGCAGGGGTGGGTATGGCTACACCTTC
CDR3: CASRGGYGYTF

size: many
J: TRBJ1-4
V: TRBV5-5
D: -
DNA: TGTGCCAGCAGCTCGCCTGGAGGGACAAGCAGGGCAACTAATGAAAAACTGTTTTTT
CDR3: CASSSPGGTSRATNEKLFF

size: -
J: TRBJ1-1
V: TRBV10-3
D: -
DNA: TGTGCCATCAGTGAGTCGGGGTTACACACTGAAGCTTTCTTT
CDR3: CAISESGLHTEAFF

size: -
J: TRBJ1-1
V: TRBV15
D: TRBD1
DNA: TGTGCCACCAGCAGAAACCAGGGGGACACTGAAGCTTTCTTT
CDR3: CATSRNQGDTEAFF

size: -
J: TRBJ2-2
V: TRBV12-3/TRBV12-4
D: -
DNA: TGTGCCAGCACCACGCTAGGGGAGCTGTTTTTT
CDR3: CASTTLGELFF

size: -
J: TRBJ1-5
V: TRBV9
D: TRBD1
DNA: TGTGCCAGCAGCGTTGGGACAGGGGGCCAGCCCCAGCATTTT
CDR3: CASSVGTGGQPQHF

size: -
J: TRBJ2-2
V: TRBV24-1
D: -
DNA: TGTGCCACCAGGGACACCCCGAACACCGGGGAGCTGTTTTTT
CDR3: CATRDTPNTGELFF

size: -
J: TRBJ2-7
V: TRBV5-5
D: -
DNA: TGTGCCAGCAGGCTACAGGGTGCAGCCTACGAGCAGTACTTC
CDR3: CASRLQGAAYEQYF

size: -
J: TRBJ2-7
V: TRBV20-1
D: TRBD1
DNA: TGCAGTGCTAGAATCCCGGGACAGGGAGGATACGAGCAGTACTTC
CDR3: CSARIPGQGGYEQYF

size: few
J: TRBJ1-2
V: TRBV7-9
D: -
DNA: TGCGCCAGCAGCCAAGATCCCATAGGGGGGGCGCCGCCCTGTGGCTACACCTTC
CDR3: CASSQDPIGGAPPCGYTF